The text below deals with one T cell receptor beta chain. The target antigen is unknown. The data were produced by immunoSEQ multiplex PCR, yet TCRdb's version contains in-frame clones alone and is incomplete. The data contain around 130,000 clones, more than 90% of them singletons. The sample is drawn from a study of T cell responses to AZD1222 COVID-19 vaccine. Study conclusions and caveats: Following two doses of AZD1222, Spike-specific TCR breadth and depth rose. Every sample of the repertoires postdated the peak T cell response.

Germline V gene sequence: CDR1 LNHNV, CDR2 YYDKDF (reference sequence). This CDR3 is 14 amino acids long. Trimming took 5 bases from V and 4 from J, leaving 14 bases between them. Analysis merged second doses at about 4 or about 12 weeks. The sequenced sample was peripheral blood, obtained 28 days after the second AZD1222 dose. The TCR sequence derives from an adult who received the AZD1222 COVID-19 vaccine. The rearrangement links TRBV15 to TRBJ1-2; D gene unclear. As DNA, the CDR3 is TGTGCCACCAGCCCGAGGGAGGAAGGCTATGGCTACACCTTC. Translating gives CATSPREEGYGYTF.